The clone carrying this TCR beta chain was counted ten times or more. Its cognate antigen is unknown. The sample is drawn from a study of beta chain features in type 1 diabetes. Overall study findings and caveats: Moderately but significantly shorter TCRB CDR3s were found in Type 1 diabetes patients in all four CD4+ subsets.

cDNA synthesis used the whole RNA isolate, giving expressed TCRB sequences. Sequencing was performed with immunoSEQ multiplex PCR; in TCRdb, only in-frame clones are kept and a portion is missing. The repertoire holds about 370,000 clones, with 9.5% to 10% as singletons. The V gene's germline CDR1 is SGHAT and CDR2 FQNNGV. Trimming removed 5 bases from V and 1 base from J; junction bases left unmatched: 8. The CDR3 extends over 16 amino acids. Material: central memory CD4+ T cells from blood. The gene calls are TRBV11-2 and TRBJ2-4; TRBD1 matches at 7 bases. The clonotype comes from a man aged 25-45 years with type 1 diabetes. CDR3 amino acids: CASSPYYRGAKNIQYF. CDR3 DNA sequence: TGTGCCAGCAGCCCCTATTACAGGGGTGCCAAAAACATTCAGTACTTC.